This T cell receptor beta chain was sequenced during a study of T cell changes during pregnancy in multiple sclerosis (dated by TCRdb to the late 2010s). Context from the whole study: In women with multiple sclerosis, the researchers looked at how the T cell repertoire shifted as pregnancy progressed.

This clone appeared a single time. Its antigen is not yet known. No clone much larger than this one lies a single base away; base qualities are absent. Libraries were made using the immunoSEQ multiplex PCR assay. TCRdb re-hosts the immuneACCESS table, in-frame sequences only. Its copies lack some clones; in the studies checked, an unresolved V gene accounts for under half of them, and the cause for the rest is not known. The sample table holds approximately 100,000 clones, of which 91% were seen once. The ten largest clones represent over 3% of the sample. Taken from the germline V gene, the CDR1 and CDR2 loops are SQVTM and ANQGSEA. The CDR3 measures 12 amino acids from cysteine to phenylalanine. CDR3 DNA only is kept here, 36 bases in frame from base 1.

The sample consisted of peripheral blood, taken in the second trimester of pregnancy. This receptor chain uses TRBV29-1 and TRBJ2-5, with the D gene too uncertain to name. The DNA end lines up better with TRBJ2-7; the J call may be wrong. This clonotype was obtained from a female donor with multiple sclerosis, enrolled in a pregnancy study. The CDR3 amino acid sequence is: CSVEDPVNEQYF. The nucleotide sequence reads as follows: TGCAGCGTTGAAGATCCGGTAAACGAGCAGTACTTC.